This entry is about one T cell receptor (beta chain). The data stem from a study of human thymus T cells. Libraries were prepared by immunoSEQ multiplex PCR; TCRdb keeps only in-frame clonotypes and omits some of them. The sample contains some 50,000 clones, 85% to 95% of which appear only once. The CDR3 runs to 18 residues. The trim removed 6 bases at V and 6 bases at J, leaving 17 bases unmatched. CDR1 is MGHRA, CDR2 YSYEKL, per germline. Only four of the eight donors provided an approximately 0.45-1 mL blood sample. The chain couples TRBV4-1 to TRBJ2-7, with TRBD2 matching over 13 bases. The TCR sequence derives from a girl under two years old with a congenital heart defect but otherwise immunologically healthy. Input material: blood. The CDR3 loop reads CASSGTSGRVWGPSEQYF. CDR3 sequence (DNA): TGCGCCAGCAGTGGTACTAGCGGGAGGGTCTGGGGTCCAAGCGAGCAGTACTTC.